Sequencing of this TCR beta chain was carried out in a study of cytomegalovirus exposure and HLA in healthy donors. Study conclusions and caveats: Several of the most significant clusters were apparently associated with common viral pathogens in a later analysis. It was reportedly the case that the classifier diagnosed cytomegalovirus status with high specificity and sensitivity.

Concerning this clone: Its antigen is unidentified.

The PCR employed 60 Vbeta primers together with 13 Jbeta primers. Clones were sequenced by immunoSEQ multiplex PCR, and TCRdb holds only the in-frame ones, with some missing. The repertoire holds 110,000 to 150,000 clones, with 70% to 75% as singletons. Germline V gene data show CDR1 as SGHRS and CDR2 as YFSETQ. V trimming: 10 bases; J trimming: 7 bases; junction bases outside the gene matches: 10. The CDR3 is made up of 15 amino acids. V usage is TRBV5-1 and J usage is TRBJ2-2, with 13 nucleotides matching TRBD2. This sequence was found in a woman aged 25 to 39 in good health and CMV-seronegative. Specimen: PBMCs. The CDR3 DNA reads TGCGCCTCGACTAGCGGGGGGTCCGTTGGCGGGGAGCTGTTTTTT. Translation: CASTSGGSVGGELFF.